Listed below are T cell receptor beta chains from one sample, sequenced in a study of CD8+ T cells in alopecia areata. Profiling relied on immunoSEQ multiplex PCR, and the TCRdb table lists in-frame clones only, not all of them. The sample holds some 240,000 clones, under 75% seen once. The specimen comprised CD4+ T cells sorted from blood, sampled at week 4, from a patient treated with tofacitinib. These receptors were collected from a human donor with alopecia areata. The CDR3 runs from the conserved cysteine through the conserved F or W. Fields, in order: clone size, D gene, V gene, J gene, CDR3 protein, CDR3 DNA. The D gene is left open where the match is weak. Clone sizes are given selectively: once, few, many, or a class where the clone is expanded.

size: -
D: -
V: TRBV2
J: TRBJ1-6
CDR3: CASSVDSNSPLHF
DNA: TGTGCCAGCAGTGTTGACAGTAATTCACCCCTCCACTTT

size: few
D: TRBD1
V: TRBV5-1
J: TRBJ2-3
CDR3: CASSLETGLRDTQYF
DNA: TGCGCCAGCAGCTTGGAGACAGGGTTGAGAGATACGCAGTATTTT

size: -
D: -
V: TRBV7-3
J: TRBJ2-3
CDR3: CASSLSWRDTQYF
DNA: TGTGCCAGCAGCTTAAGCTGGAGAGATACGCAGTATTTT

size: -
D: -
V: TRBV30
J: TRBJ1-1
CDR3: CAWSADGEAFF
DNA: TGTGCCTGGAGTGCAGATGGCGAAGCTTTCTTT

size: -
D: -
V: TRBV29-1
J: TRBJ2-7
CDR3: CSAEVLRGKKYEQYF
DNA: TGCAGCGCCGAAGTCTTGAGGGGGAAAAAATACGAGCAGTACTTC

size: -
D: TRBD1
V: TRBV30
J: TRBJ2-7
CDR3: CAWSPSGGQNEQYF
DNA: TGTGCCTGGAGCCCCTCAGGGGGCCAGAACGAGCAGTACTTC

size: few
D: -
V: TRBV5-1
J: TRBJ2-1
CDR3: CASSLGGPNNEQFF
DNA: TGCGCCAGCAGCTTGGGGGGGCCGAACAATGAGCAGTTCTTC

size: -
D: -
V: TRBV5-1
J: TRBJ2-7
CDR3: CASSLGQGTTYEQYF
DNA: TGCGCCAGCAGCTTGGGCCAGGGGACAACCTACGAGCAGTACTTC

size: few
D: -
V: TRBV11-2
J: TRBJ2-1
CDR3: CASSLPGRGVSNEQFF
DNA: TGTGCCAGCAGCCTCCCAGGAAGGGGGGTTTCCAATGAGCAGTTCTTC

size: -
D: -
V: TRBV9
J: TRBJ2-6
CDR3: CASSPRGSGANVLTF
DNA: TGTGCCAGCAGCCCTCGTGGGTCCGGGGCCAACGTCCTGACTTTC

size: few
D: -
V: TRBV5-1
J: TRBJ2-3
CDR3: CASRTIADTQYF
DNA: TGCGCCAGCAGGACCATAGCAGATACGCAGTATTTT

size: -
D: TRBD2
V: TRBV13
J: TRBJ2-2
CDR3: CASSQFSGGPGAGELFF
DNA: TGTGCCAGCAGCCAATTTAGCGGGGGGCCCGGTGCCGGGGAGCTGTTTTTT

size: -
D: TRBD1
V: TRBV5-6
J: TRBJ2-5
CDR3: CASSYGTGQETQYF
DNA: TGTGCCAGCAGCTACGGGACAGGGCAAGAGACCCAGTACTTC

size: -
D: -
V: TRBV5-1
J: TRBJ2-3
CDR3: CASRLGQYTDTQYF
DNA: TGCGCCAGCAGGTTAGGACAGTACACAGATACGCAGTATTTT

size: -
D: -
V: TRBV5-1
J: TRBJ1-6
CDR3: CASSLVQDSPLHF
DNA: TGCGCCAGCAGCTTGGTACAGGATTCACCCCTCCACTTT

size: -
D: TRBD1
V: TRBV7-3
J: TRBJ2-2
CDR3: CASSRDSKTGELFF
DNA: TGTGCCAGCAGCCGGGACAGTAAAACCGGGGAGCTGTTTTTT

size: few
D: -
V: TRBV4-3
J: TRBJ2-5
CDR3: CASSQDGWETQYF
DNA: TGCGCCAGCAGCCAAGACGGCTGGGAGACCCAGTACTTC

size: -
D: TRBD2
V: TRBV7-6
J: TRBJ2-1
CDR3: CASVSGGPVYNEQFF
DNA: TGTGCCAGCGTTAGCGGGGGGCCGGTCTACAATGAGCAGTTCTTC

size: -
D: TRBD2
V: TRBV4-2
J: TRBJ2-2
CDR3: CASSQVASGVIHGELFF
DNA: TGTGCCAGCAGCCAAGTTGCTAGCGGGGTGATACACGGGGAGCTGTTTTTT

size: -
D: -
V: TRBV29-1
J: TRBJ2-7
CDR3: CSVPHGDTYEQYF
DNA: TGCAGCGTTCCTCACGGGGACACCTACGAGCAGTACTTC

size: -
D: TRBD1
V: TRBV5-6
J: TRBJ2-5
CDR3: CASSFLRGRFETQYF
DNA: TGTGCCAGCAGCTTTTTAAGGGGGCGGTTCGAGACCCAGTACTTC

size: -
D: -
V: TRBV29-1
J: TRBJ1-1
CDR3: CSVNEGRTEAFF
DNA: TGCAGCGTGAACGAGGGAAGAACTGAAGCTTTCTTT

size: -
D: -
V: TRBV19
J: TRBJ1-1
CDR3: CASSIDVGQKAFF
DNA: TGTGCCAGTAGTATCGACGTCGGACAAAAAGCTTTCTTT

size: -
D: TRBD1
V: TRBV25-1
J: TRBJ1-1
CDR3: CASSVAGTAEAFF
DNA: TGTGCCAGCAGTGTTGCCGGGACAGCTGAAGCTTTCTTT

size: few
D: -
V: TRBV29-1
J: TRBJ2-7
CDR3: CSVGGKLSVEQYF
DNA: TGCAGCGTTGGAGGTAAACTTAGCGTAGAGCAGTACTTC